The rows below give T cell receptor beta chains drawn from one sample of a study of blood T cell repertoires in COVID-19. Profiled with immunoSEQ multiplex PCR; TCRdb holds only in-frame clones, not every one. The sample includes about 140,000 clones, just over 85% seen only once; the top ten take 4.3%. Input material: PBMCs or T cells enriched from blood (not recorded which). All receptors come from a man aged 50 to 60 who had recovered from COVID-19. CDR3s include the opening cysteine and the closing phenylalanine or tryptophan. Each record gives: CDR3 protein, J gene, D gene, CDR3 length, V gene. The D gene is left open where the match is weak.

CDR3aa: CASSQQRTGELFF
j_gene: TRBJ2-2
d_gene: .
len: 13
v_gene: TRBV11-3

CDR3aa: CASRPDRVDGYTF
j_gene: TRBJ1-2
d_gene: TRBD1
len: 13
v_gene: TRBV7-2

CDR3aa: CASSIGDTVIDEQFF
j_gene: TRBJ2-1
d_gene: .
len: 15
v_gene: TRBV19

CDR3aa: CASRSGGALTGELFF
j_gene: TRBJ2-2
d_gene: TRBD2
len: 15
v_gene: TRBV7-2

CDR3aa: CASSQELASLGGRGPTDTQYF
j_gene: TRBJ2-3
d_gene: .
len: 21
v_gene: TRBV4-3

CDR3aa: CASSVGQGDYGYTF
j_gene: TRBJ1-2
d_gene: TRBD1
len: 14
v_gene: TRBV2

CDR3aa: CSASEGSWSTEAFF
j_gene: TRBJ1-1
d_gene: .
len: 14
v_gene: TRBV20-1

CDR3aa: CASSLGQNSNQPQHF
j_gene: TRBJ1-5
d_gene: .
len: 15
v_gene: TRBV7-2

CDR3aa: CASSSHGGGQYF
j_gene: TRBJ2-7
d_gene: .
len: 12
v_gene: TRBV6-5

CDR3aa: CASSLGTGGIAFF
j_gene: TRBJ1-1
d_gene: TRBD1
len: 13
v_gene: TRBV18

CDR3aa: CASSFGLTDTQYF
j_gene: TRBJ2-3
d_gene: .
len: 13
v_gene: TRBV7-9

CDR3aa: CASSETGKTSTF
j_gene: TRBJ1-2
d_gene: TRBD1
len: 12
v_gene: TRBV7-2

CDR3aa: CASSLLGTRNGGELFF
j_gene: TRBJ2-2
d_gene: TRBD2
len: 16
v_gene: TRBV7-8

CDR3aa: CASSLILTSGSRDGGELFF
j_gene: TRBJ2-2
d_gene: TRBD2
len: 19
v_gene: TRBV5-8

CDR3aa: CASSPRTSRTDTQYF
j_gene: TRBJ2-3
d_gene: TRBD2
len: 15
v_gene: TRBV13

CDR3aa: CASSLNTGPGLYF
j_gene: TRBJ2-3
d_gene: .
len: 13
v_gene: TRBV7-3

CDR3aa: CASSLAPTGPTNEKLFF
j_gene: TRBJ1-4
d_gene: .
len: 17
v_gene: TRBV5-1

CDR3aa: CASSPIQGTGNTIYF
j_gene: TRBJ1-3
d_gene: TRBD1
len: 15
v_gene: TRBV5-1

CDR3aa: CASSPGTLEAFF
j_gene: TRBJ1-1
d_gene: .
len: 12
v_gene: TRBV5-6

CDR3aa: CASSLRFEWAGGPNGDTQYF
j_gene: TRBJ2-3
d_gene: TRBD2
len: 20
v_gene: TRBV13

CDR3aa: CASSLEPGSYEQYF
j_gene: TRBJ2-7
d_gene: .
len: 14
v_gene: TRBV7-2

CDR3aa: CASSVGLLNTEAFF
j_gene: TRBJ1-1
d_gene: .
len: 14
v_gene: TRBV7-2

CDR3aa: CASSQGTRDGRACVQYF
j_gene: TRBJ2-7
d_gene: TRBD2
len: 17
v_gene: TRBV3-1/TRBV3-2

CDR3aa: CASSQPISGRAFGTDTQYF
j_gene: TRBJ2-3
d_gene: TRBD2
len: 19
v_gene: TRBV23-1

CDR3aa: CASSQEGQRGEKLFF
j_gene: TRBJ1-4
d_gene: .
len: 15
v_gene: TRBV4-2

CDR3aa: CASSMAPGNNYGYTF
j_gene: TRBJ1-2
d_gene: .
len: 15
v_gene: TRBV19

CDR3aa: CASSLARMADMNTEAFF
j_gene: TRBJ1-1
d_gene: .
len: 17
v_gene: TRBV5-1

CDR3aa: CASSLDAGISYNEQFF
j_gene: TRBJ2-1
d_gene: .
len: 16
v_gene: TRBV7-9

CDR3aa: CASSLAGTGLYEQYF
j_gene: TRBJ2-7
d_gene: TRBD1
len: 15
v_gene: TRBV27

CDR3aa: CASSPLAGDYEQYF
j_gene: TRBJ2-7
d_gene: TRBD2
len: 14
v_gene: TRBV18

CDR3aa: CASSLIDYPGQETQYF
j_gene: TRBJ2-5
d_gene: .
len: 16
v_gene: TRBV7-9

CDR3aa: CASSYGTGGGETQYF
j_gene: TRBJ2-5
d_gene: TRBD1
len: 15
v_gene: TRBV7-3

CDR3aa: CASSLHLPGASSEAFF
j_gene: TRBJ1-1
d_gene: .
len: 16
v_gene: TRBV11-2

CDR3aa: CASSSWTGGSNEKLFF
j_gene: TRBJ1-4
d_gene: TRBD1
len: 16
v_gene: TRBV27

CDR3aa: CASSLQDRTTEAFF
j_gene: TRBJ1-1
d_gene: TRBD1
len: 14
v_gene: TRBV5-1

CDR3aa: CASTYSGSRAKNIQYF
j_gene: TRBJ2-4
d_gene: .
len: 16
v_gene: TRBV28

CDR3aa: CASSLWAVPVYGYTF
j_gene: TRBJ1-2
d_gene: .
len: 15
v_gene: TRBV28

CDR3aa: CASSLYGSDGYTF
j_gene: TRBJ1-2
d_gene: .
len: 13
v_gene: TRBV27

CDR3aa: CASSLLQVFAEAFF
j_gene: TRBJ1-1
d_gene: .
len: 14
v_gene: TRBV7-2

CDR3aa: CASRSGGEDEQFF
j_gene: TRBJ2-1
d_gene: TRBD2
len: 13
v_gene: TRBV28

CDR3aa: CASSQDLRTGTGIYGYTF
j_gene: TRBJ1-2
d_gene: TRBD1
len: 18
v_gene: TRBV4-3

CDR3aa: CASSASAKNIQYF
j_gene: TRBJ2-4
d_gene: .
len: 13
v_gene: TRBV18

CDR3aa: CASTGSNEKLFF
j_gene: TRBJ1-4
d_gene: .
len: 12
v_gene: TRBV5-5

CDR3aa: CASSTSRGGGTQYF
j_gene: TRBJ2-5
d_gene: TRBD2
len: 14
v_gene: TRBV9

CDR3aa: CASSLVTGVETQYF
j_gene: TRBJ2-5
d_gene: TRBD1
len: 14
v_gene: TRBV7-9

CDR3aa: CASSLSQMGAGGETQYF
j_gene: TRBJ2-5
d_gene: .
len: 17
v_gene: TRBV7-6

CDR3aa: CASSRRGHDEKLFF
j_gene: TRBJ1-4
d_gene: .
len: 14
v_gene: TRBV19

CDR3aa: CASSSHQTKTHTYGYTF
j_gene: TRBJ1-2
d_gene: .
len: 17
v_gene: TRBV7-2

CDR3aa: CASHPGLAGEETQYF
j_gene: TRBJ2-5
d_gene: TRBD2
len: 15
v_gene: TRBV18

CDR3aa: CASISGGRGGYTF
j_gene: TRBJ1-2
d_gene: .
len: 13
v_gene: TRBV28

CDR3aa: CASSLGLAGLNEQFF
j_gene: TRBJ2-1
d_gene: TRBD2
len: 15
v_gene: TRBV13

CDR3aa: CATSSDHGAYGYTF
j_gene: TRBJ1-2
d_gene: .
len: 14
v_gene: TRBV15

CDR3aa: CASSSAGLAGNNEQFF
j_gene: TRBJ2-1
d_gene: TRBD2
len: 16
v_gene: TRBV5-4

CDR3aa: CASSPTATGGRETQYF
j_gene: TRBJ2-5
d_gene: TRBD1
len: 16
v_gene: TRBV19

CDR3aa: CASQWDRGTGELFF
j_gene: TRBJ2-2
d_gene: TRBD1
len: 14
v_gene: TRBV11-2

CDR3aa: CASSLTMTSKGNNEQFF
j_gene: TRBJ2-1
d_gene: .
len: 17
v_gene: TRBV5-1

CDR3aa: CAWSVSGQGHKPLHF
j_gene: TRBJ1-6
d_gene: TRBD1
len: 15
v_gene: TRBV30

CDR3aa: CAWSQGGYEQYF
j_gene: TRBJ2-7
d_gene: .
len: 12
v_gene: TRBV30

CDR3aa: CASSFSGWKTDTQYF
j_gene: TRBJ2-3
d_gene: .
len: 15
v_gene: TRBV5-1

CDR3aa: CASSSRDRSWETQYF
j_gene: TRBJ2-5
d_gene: TRBD1
len: 15
v_gene: TRBV5-4